Presented here are 10 T cell receptor beta chains from one specimen sequenced in a study of early T cells in non-severe SARS-CoV-2 infection. Each CDR3 protein gets one entry after TCRdb re-called the 5' RACE reads with MiXCR. The table includes 85,000 to 90,000 distinct CDR3 sequences, roughly 15% detected once. Specimen: whole blood. These receptors were taken from an adult who was a healthcare worker with PCR-confirmed SARS-CoV-2 infection or an uninfected control (not recorded which).

The chain joins TRBV10-1 to TRBJ2-3, with D possibly being TRBD1 (6 bases). Per germline, CDR1 WNHNN and CDR2 SYGVQD (reference sequence). The CDR3 loop spans 16 amino acids. The V gene lost 3 bases and the J gene lost 5 bases, with 18 bases spanning the gap. DNA of the CDR3: TGCGCCAGCAGTGATCCAGTACAGGGTGGCGGAGATACGCAGTATTTT. This codes for CASSDPVQGGGDTQYF.

This clonotype has only a few counts. This rearrangement joins TRBV2 to TRBJ2-2; no clear D gene. CDR1 and CDR2 (germline): SNHLY, FYNNEI. V lost 0 bases to trimming and J lost 5 bases, with 10 bases between them. The CDR3 covers 15 residues. The CDR3 loop is CASSEARGGTGELFF. Written as DNA, the CDR3 is TGTGCCAGCAGTGAAGCGAGAGGCGGTACCGGGGAGCTGTTTTTT.

The genes are TRBV28 and TRBJ2-3; 7 nucleotides line up with TRBD1. The CDR3 length is 14 residues. V trimming: 7 bases; J trimming: 3 bases; junction bases outside the gene matches: 7. Germline loops: CDR1 MDHEN, CDR2 SYDVKM. The CDR3 bases are TGTGCCAGCATTGAAGGGGGCTGGACAGATACGCAGTATTTT. Translation gives CASIEGGWTDTQYF.

There are a few counts of this clonotype. Compared with germline, one end of the junction differs, possibly owing to a read error. This sequence joins TRBV5-1 and TRBJ1-1; D gene uncertain. The CDR3 covers 14 residues. Per the germline V gene, CDR1 is SGHRS and CDR2 is YFSETQ. CDR3 nucleotides: TGCGCCAGCAGCTTGATTCAGAAGTCGTCTGAGGCTTTCTTT. Encoded protein: CASSLIQKSSEAFF.

In this sample, this clonotype turned up many times. At one boundary the junction diverges from the germline segment, which might be a read error. This rearrangement joins TRBV7-6 to TRBJ2-7; D is perhaps TRBD1 or TRBD2 (5 bases each). Germline V gene data show CDR1 as SGHVS and CDR2 as FNYEAQ. The CDR3 is 14 amino acids. The DNA for the CDR3 is TGTGCCAGCAGCTTAGCGGGGGTACCCTACGAACAGTACTTC. It codes for CASSLAGVPYEQYF. Using reference TRBV7-6 and TRBJ2-7 for the parts outside the CDR3, the full variable domain is GAGVSQSPRYKVTKRGQDVALRCDPISGHVSLYWYRQALGQGPEFLTYFNYEAQQDKSGLPNDRFSAERPEGSISTLTIQRTEQRDSAMYRCASSLAGVPYEQYFGPGTRLTVT.

CDR3 in amino acids: CASSLDSRAPVTDTQYF. The CDR3, as DNA: TGTGCCAGCAGCTTAGACTCTCGAGCCCCCGTCACAGATACGCAGTATTTT. V is TRBV7-6 and J is TRBJ2-3; unclear D gene. Deletions cut 1 base from V and 2 bases from J, with 16 bases between. CDR1 is SGHVS and CDR2 is FNYEAQ in the germline V gene. There are 17 residues in the CDR3.

The V call is TRBV7-2, the J call TRBJ2-1, with D possibly TRBD2 on 5 matching bases. The CDR3 totals 15 residues. The V gene's germline CDR1 is SGHTA and CDR2 FQGNSA. Trimming cost V 1 base and J 0 bases, with 7 bases left between them. The CDR3 bases are TGTGCCAGCAGCTTAGTTCTAGCCTCCTACAATGAGCAGTTCTTC. Protein: CASSLVLASYNEQFF. Full variable domain (outside the CDR3, taken from reference TRBV7-2 and TRBJ2-1): GAGVSQSPSNKVTEKGKDVELRCDPISGHTALYWYRQSLGQGLEFLIYFQGNSAPDKSGLPSDRFSAERTGGSVSTLTIQRTQQEDSAVYLCASSLVLASYNEQFFGPGTRLTVL.

Written as DNA, the CDR3 is TGTGCCAGCAGTTACTGGGAACGAGAGACCCAGTACTTC. It yields the protein CASSYWERETQYF. The genes are TRBV6-5 and TRBJ2-5; no clear D. This CDR3 region has 13 residues. V lost 1 base, J lost 4 bases, and 7 bases lay in between. The germline V gene has CDR1 MNHEY and CDR2 SVGAGI.

The table lists this clonotype with a few counts. The V call is TRBV13, the J call TRBJ2-7; TRBD1 aligns across 7 bases. The V gene's germline CDR1 is PRHDT and CDR2 FYEKMQ (reference sequence). The CDR3 extends over 14 amino acids. The V segment lost 5 bases and the J segment 2 bases; nucleotides outside the gene matches: 6. CDR3 sequence: CASSVRGQTYEQYF. The CDR3 coding sequence is TGTGCCAGCAGCGTCAGGGGACAGACCTACGAGCAGTACTTC.

This clonotype was seen many times. The rearrangement uses TRBV29-1 and TRBJ1-1; D might be TRBD1 (5 bases). The V end was cut by 7 bases, the J end by 0 bases, with 12 bases between. Germline V gives CDR1 SQVTM, CDR2 ANQGSEA. This CDR3 contains 13 residues. This chain's CDR3 is CSAVQAMNTEAFF. DNA for the CDR3: TGCAGCGCTGTACAGGCGATGAACACTGAAGCTTTCTTT.